This TCR beta chain was documented in a study of T cell changes during pregnancy in multiple sclerosis. Produced via immunoSEQ multiplex PCR; TCRdb's table is partial and in-frame only. Of roughly 60,000 clones in the sample, about 87% are singletons; the top ten hold approximately 0.58%. Germline CDR1 reads LNHNV; CDR2 reads YYDKDF (reference sequence). CDR3 length: 16 amino acids. After removal of 4 bases from V and 5 bases from J, the junction contained 10 bases not matched to a gene. This sample comprised CD4+ T cells from peripheral blood mononuclear cells, obtained in the first trimester of pregnancy. This TCR derives from a female donor with multiple sclerosis, enrolled in a pregnancy study. The chain has TRBV15 and TRBJ2-1; 8 bases match TRBD1. The CDR3: CATSTDTGTGHNEQFF. CDR3 sequence (DNA): TGTGCCACCAGCACCGATACGGGGACAGGCCACAATGAGCAGTTCTTC.